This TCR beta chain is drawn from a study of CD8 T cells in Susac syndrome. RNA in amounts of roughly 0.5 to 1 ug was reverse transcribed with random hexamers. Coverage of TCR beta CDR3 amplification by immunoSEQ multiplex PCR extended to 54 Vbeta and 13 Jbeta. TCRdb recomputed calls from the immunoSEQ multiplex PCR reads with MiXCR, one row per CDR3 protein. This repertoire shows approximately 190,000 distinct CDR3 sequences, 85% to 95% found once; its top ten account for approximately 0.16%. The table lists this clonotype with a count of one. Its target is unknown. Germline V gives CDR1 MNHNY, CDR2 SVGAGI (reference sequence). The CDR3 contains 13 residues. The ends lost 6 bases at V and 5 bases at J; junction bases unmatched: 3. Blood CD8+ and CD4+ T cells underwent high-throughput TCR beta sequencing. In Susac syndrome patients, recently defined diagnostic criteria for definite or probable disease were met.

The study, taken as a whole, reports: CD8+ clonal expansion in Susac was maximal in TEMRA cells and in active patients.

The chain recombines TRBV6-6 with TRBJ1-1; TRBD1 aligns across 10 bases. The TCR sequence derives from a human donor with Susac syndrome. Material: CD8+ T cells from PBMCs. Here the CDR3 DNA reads TGTGCCAGCAGCCGGGACAGGGGAACTGAAGCTTTCTTT. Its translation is CASSRDRGTEAFF.